These T cell receptor beta chains were read from a single sample in a study of T cell responses to AZD1222 COVID-19 vaccine. Produced via immunoSEQ multiplex PCR; TCRdb's table is partial and in-frame only. There are about 150,000 clones in the sample; approximately 89% occur only once, and roughly 1.5% lies in the top ten. The sample here was peripheral blood, taken 28 days after the second AZD1222 dose. These TCRs come from an adult who received the AZD1222 COVID-19 vaccine. Each CDR3 is given with its conserved first and last residue. Each record gives: J gene, V gene, D gene, clone size, CDR3 DNA, CDR3 protein. D genes are given only for firm matches. Size values are once, few and many counts, or a class for expanded clones, and some rows have none.

>TRBJ2-3|TRBV19|.|once
TGTGCCAGTAGCGGGGAGAACACAGATACGCAGTATTTT
CASSGENTDTQYF
>TRBJ2-4|TRBV6-1|.|.
TGTGCCAGCAGTGAAGGGCAATTTGCATCCAACATTCAGTACTTC
CASSEGQFASNIQYF
>TRBJ2-7|TRBV2|TRBD2|.
TGTGCCAGCTCACTAGCGGCCTACGAGCAGTACTTC
CASSLAAYEQYF
>TRBJ1-2|TRBV7-3|.|once
TGTGCCAGCAGCTTTGGCCTCAACTATGGCTACACCTTC
CASSFGLNYGYTF
>TRBJ2-7|TRBV7-2|.|.
TGTGCCAGCAGCTTCGGTGACGAGCAGTACTTC
CASSFGDEQYF
>TRBJ2-7|TRBV28|TRBD2|.
TGTGCCAGCAGCCCACTTTGGACTAGCCGCCCGACCTACGAGCAGTACTTC
CASSPLWTSRPTYEQYF
>TRBJ1-1|TRBV10-3|.|.
TGTGCCATCAGTGACCCCCAATGGGGAAATGTCGGGACTGAAGCTTTCTTT
CAISDPQWGNVGTEAFF
>TRBJ2-3|TRBV7-9|.|.
TGTGCCAGCAGCTTAGCGGAGGGAACAGATACGCAGTATTTT
CASSLAEGTDTQYF
>TRBJ1-5|TRBV6-6|.|.
TGTGCCAGCAGTTACTCGGTGGGGGGCGGACTAGTGCCCCAGCATTTT
CASSYSVGGGLVPQHF
>TRBJ1-6|TRBV6-1|.|.
TGTGCCAGCAGTGGGTGGTCGGGGTTGGGTAATTCACCCCTCCACTTT
CASSGWSGLGNSPLHF
>TRBJ1-1|TRBV2|.|.
TGTGCCAGCAGTGAATTGACTCCGAACACTGAAGCTTTCTTT
CASSELTPNTEAFF
>TRBJ1-1|TRBV30|.|.
TGTGCCTGGAGGGGGAAGGGATTAACTGAAGCTTTCTTT
CAWRGKGLTEAFF
>TRBJ2-7|TRBV11-2|.|.
TGTGCCAGCAGCCCGCTTCGGTCCTACGAGCAGTACTTC
CASSPLRSYEQYF
>TRBJ1-6|TRBV27|TRBD1|.
TGTGCCAGCACTATCCTATATGGGACAGAGCCTAATTCACCCCTCCACTTT
CASTILYGTEPNSPLHF
>TRBJ2-5|TRBV7-8|.|.
TGTGCCAGCAGCCCCGACCCACTAGGCCAAGAGACCCAGTACTTC
CASSPDPLGQETQYF
>TRBJ1-5|TRBV30|TRBD1|.
TGTGCCTGGAGTGGGACAGGGCGCATGGATCAGCCCCAGCATTTT
CAWSGTGRMDQPQHF
>TRBJ1-1|TRBV2|.|.
TGTGCCAGCAAATTCGTCACGAACACTGAAGCTTTCTTT
CASKFVTNTEAFF
>TRBJ2-5|TRBV4-3|TRBD2|once
TGCGCCAGCAGCCCGGGGACTAGCGGGTTTCAAGAGACCCAGTACTTC
CASSPGTSGFQETQYF
>TRBJ1-5|TRBV4-3|.|.
TGCGCCAGCAGCCAAGATCTGGGGGGGGATCAGCCCCAGCATTTT
CASSQDLGGDQPQHF
>TRBJ2-1|TRBV6-4|.|.
TGTGCCAGCAGTGACTGGGGTAGCGGTGGCAATGAGCAGTTCTTC
CASSDWGSGGNEQFF
>TRBJ1-2|TRBV2|TRBD1|.
TGTGCCAGCTACGGACAGGGAGCGAGGTATGGCTACACCTTC
CASYGQGARYGYTF
>TRBJ1-1|TRBV4-1|TRBD1|.
TGCGCCAGCAGCCCCGGACAGGGGACTATGAACACTGAAGCTTTCTTT
CASSPGQGTMNTEAFF
>TRBJ1-5|TRBV19|.|.
TGTGCCAGTAACCCCGGGGAGGGTGGCAATCAGCCCCAGCATTTT
CASNPGEGGNQPQHF
>TRBJ1-2|TRBV4-3|.|.
TGCGCCAGCAGCCAACAACAGGTTAACTATGGCTACACCTTC
CASSQQQVNYGYTF
>TRBJ2-7|TRBV11-2|TRBD1|.
TGTGCCAGCAGCCGGGACAGGGGTCCCTACGAGCAGTACTTC
CASSRDRGPYEQYF
>TRBJ2-5|TRBV27|.|.
TGTGCCAGCAGTTTAATTTGGGGTAGGAGAGAGACCCAGTACTTC
CASSLIWGRRETQYF
>TRBJ2-7|TRBV5-4|.|.
TGTGCCAGCAGCTTGGGCGTTGGGGCAGGCGAGCAGTACTTC
CASSLGVGAGEQYF
>TRBJ1-1|TRBV19|.|.
TGTGCCAGTAGTATACAGGCGGGGCTTGAAGCTTTCTTT
CASSIQAGLEAFF
>TRBJ2-2|TRBV5-1|.|few
TGCGCCAGCAGCTTGGTAGTAGGGTTAGACACCGGGGAGCTGTTTTTT
CASSLVVGLDTGELFF
>TRBJ1-5|TRBV7-2|TRBD1|.
TGTGCCAGCAGCTATTACAGGGGAGATCAGCCCCAGCATTTT
CASSYYRGDQPQHF
>TRBJ2-2|TRBV19|.|.
TGTGCCAGTAGTATTGGGGGAGTGAACACCGGGGAGCTGTTTTTT
CASSIGGVNTGELFF
>TRBJ1-6|TRBV4-1|.|.
TGCGCCAGCAGCCAAGTACGTGCGGGGAGGGATAATTCACCCCTCCACTTT
CASSQVRAGRDNSPLHF
>TRBJ1-2|TRBV6-4|.|.
TGTGCCAGCAGTGACCTTGGTGTAGGGAGCGGCTACACCTTC
CASSDLGVGSGYTF
>TRBJ2-1|TRBV6-5|TRBD2|.
TGTGCCAGCAGCCGACTAGCGGGGACCTACAATGAGCAGTTCTTC
CASSRLAGTYNEQFF
>TRBJ2-5|TRBV2|.|.
TGTGCCAGCAGTCGCGACATCCAAGAGACCCAGTACTTC
CASSRDIQETQYF
>TRBJ1-2|TRBV15|TRBD1|.
TGTGCCACCACCATCATAGGAGGGGGCGCCAGCTATGGCTACACCTTC
CATTIIGGGASYGYTF
>TRBJ2-3|TRBV7-3|.|.
TGTGCCAGCAGCTTGGGACCCTCACAGACAGATACGCAGTATTTT
CASSLGPSQTDTQYF
>TRBJ1-1|TRBV5-1|.|.
TGCGCCAGCAGCACCGGACAGTCTCTAGAAGCTTTCTTT
CASSTGQSLEAFF
>TRBJ1-5|TRBV30|.|.
TGTGCCTGGAGTGTAAAGGTCGGCATTCAAGGTCAACCCCAGCATTTT
CAWSVKVGIQGQPQHF
>TRBJ2-7|TRBV15|.|.
TGTGCCACCAGCAGTTCAGTACAGATTTCCTACGAGCAGTACTTC
CATSSSVQISYEQYF
>TRBJ2-5|TRBV12-5|.|.
TGTGCTAGTGGTTTGACCCCCCCACCTTACTTC
CASGLTPPPYF
>TRBJ2-1|TRBV10-3|.|.
TGTGCCATCAACCCGGGACAAGATCTCTACAATGAGCAGTTCTTC
CAINPGQDLYNEQFF
>TRBJ2-3|TRBV11-2|.|.
TGTGCCAGCAGCTTAGAGGGACTTGGGTATCCCACGGATACGCAGTATTTT
CASSLEGLGYPTDTQYF
>TRBJ1-1|TRBV4-3|.|.
TGCGCCAGCAGCCAAGATTTTGGACTTGAAGCTTTCTTT
CASSQDFGLEAFF
>TRBJ2-1|TRBV24-1|TRBD2|.
TGTGCCACCAGTGACCCTATTGGGGGTCGAGGGAGGGACAATGAGCAGTTCTTC
CATSDPIGGRGRDNEQFF
>TRBJ2-1|TRBV30|.|.
TGTGCCTGGGACCAAGCGTTCGCGAATGAGCAGTTCTTC
CAWDQAFANEQFF
>TRBJ1-1|TRBV4-1|TRBD1|.
TGCGCCAGCAGCCAAGCGACAGGGGGCGCTTCGGCTGAAGCTTTCTTT
CASSQATGGASAEAFF
>TRBJ2-2|TRBV18|TRBD2|.
TGTGCCAGCTCACCCCTCGCGGGAGGGCCGATCACCGGGGAGCTGTTTTTT
CASSPLAGGPITGELFF
>TRBJ1-4|TRBV5-1|.|.
TGCGCCAGCAAGGAGGGGGGGCAGGGAGGTAATGAAAAACTGTTTTTT
CASKEGGQGGNEKLFF
>TRBJ2-7|TRBV6-5|.|once
TGTGCCAGCAGCGGAGGGCCAGGGGGAGCCTACGAGCAGTACTTC
CASSGGPGGAYEQYF